This TCR beta chain is from a study of cytomegalovirus exposure and HLA in healthy donors. Both 60 Vbeta primers and 13 Jbeta primers went into the PCR. In the study's own analysis: Approximately 9.9 million of tens of millions of unique TCR beta chains were shared, per a later count. The repertoire was sequenced with immunoSEQ multiplex PCR; TCRdb's copy has only in-frame clones and lacks some. V, J and clone size are taken as reported in that table, and D and trimming were inferred from the DNA itself. This sample yields 150,000 to 200,000 clones, of which around 79% are seen a single time; around 1.5% belongs to the top ten. Trimming removed 3 bases from V and 2 bases from J; junction bases left unmatched: 4. The germline V gene encodes CDR1 MNHEY and CDR2 SMNVEV (reference sequence). CDR3 length: 17 residues. A single count supports this clone. The antigen remains undetermined. Findings of the study overall: A later analysis reportedly identified an Asian-associated ancestry cluster as carrying fewer N-insertions than the approximately 620-donor mean. The authors listed over 150 TCR beta chains as cytomegalovirus-associated. In a later analysis, across HLA loci, associated TCR counts were highest for DRB1, lowest for HLA-C.

This sequence was found in a woman aged 45 to 65 in good health and CMV-seronegative. The gene calls are TRBV27 and TRBJ2-1; TRBD2 matches at 13 bases. The sample consisted of PBMCs. In DNA form, the CDR3 reads TGTGCCAGCAGTTTCCTACTAGCGGGAGGGCCCTACAATGAGCAGTTCTTC. It is translated as CASSFLLAGGPYNEQFF.